The clone carrying this T cell receptor beta chain was observed a few times. Its specificity is not known. This record belongs to a study of T-cell memory formation after mild COVID-19. Regarding the study as a whole: Some responding clones appeared in pre-infection memory, suggesting cross-reactive memory joined.

Each CDR3 protein is one row after TCRdb ran MiXCR on the 5' RACE reads. The table records 150,000 to 200,000 distinct CDR3 sequences, 11% of them present only once. The ends were cut back, 6 bases at V and 5 bases at J, with 17 bases in the middle. This CDR3 has 15 amino acids. The V call is TRBV12-3 or TRBV12-4, the J call TRBJ2-1; the D gene could be TRBD1 or TRBD2 (5 bases each). This TCR came from a man aged 18 to 29 who had mild COVID-19 (a few samples of this study predate the infection). Cell type and time point are not known. Sample: PBMCs or a T cell subset sorted from them (not recorded which). In nucleotides, the CDR3 is TGTGCCAGCAGCCCCTGGGGGACGGGCGACAATGAGCAGTTCTTC. Translating it yields CASSPWGTGDNEQFF.